Detailed here is one TCR beta chain. Here immunoSEQ multiplex PCR was the method, and the copy in TCRdb shows in-frame clones only, minus some. The sample has about 660,000 clones; approximately 90% are singletons. This record comes from a study of shared T cell receptors in the human thymus. The sample was also reused in another study, on human thymus T cells.

The sample comprised thymocytes. The clonotype was recovered from a boy under three years old with a congenital heart defect.

CDR3 DNA: TGTGCCAGCAGTGAAGTAGGGGGCGATCAGCCCCAGCATTTT. Protein sequence: CASSEVGGDQPQHF. The genes are TRBV2 and TRBJ1-5; 7 positions agree with TRBD1. The CDR3 runs to 14 residues. J was trimmed by 5 bases and V by 1 base; bases with no gene match: 2. CDR1 is SNHLY, CDR2 FYNNEI, per germline. Filled out from reference TRBV2 and TRBJ1-5, the complete variable domain reads EPEVTQTPSHQVTQMGQEVILRCVPISNHLYFYWYRQILGQKVEFLVSFYNNEISEKSEIFDDQFSVERPDGSNFTLKIRSTKLEDSAMYFCASSEVGGDQPQHFGDGTRLSIL.